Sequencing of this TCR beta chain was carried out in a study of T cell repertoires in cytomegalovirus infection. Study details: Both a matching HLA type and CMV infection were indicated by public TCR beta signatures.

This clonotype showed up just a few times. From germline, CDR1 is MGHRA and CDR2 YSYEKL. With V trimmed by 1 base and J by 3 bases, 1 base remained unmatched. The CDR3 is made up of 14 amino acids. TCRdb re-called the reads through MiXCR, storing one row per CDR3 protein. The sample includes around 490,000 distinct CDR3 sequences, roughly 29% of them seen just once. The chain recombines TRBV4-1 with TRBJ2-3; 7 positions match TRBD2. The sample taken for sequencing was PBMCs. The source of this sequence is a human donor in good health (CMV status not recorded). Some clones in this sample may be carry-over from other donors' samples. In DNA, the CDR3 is TGCGCCAGCAGCCAAGGGGGGGGGACAGATACGCAGTATTTT. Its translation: CASSQGGGTDTQYF.